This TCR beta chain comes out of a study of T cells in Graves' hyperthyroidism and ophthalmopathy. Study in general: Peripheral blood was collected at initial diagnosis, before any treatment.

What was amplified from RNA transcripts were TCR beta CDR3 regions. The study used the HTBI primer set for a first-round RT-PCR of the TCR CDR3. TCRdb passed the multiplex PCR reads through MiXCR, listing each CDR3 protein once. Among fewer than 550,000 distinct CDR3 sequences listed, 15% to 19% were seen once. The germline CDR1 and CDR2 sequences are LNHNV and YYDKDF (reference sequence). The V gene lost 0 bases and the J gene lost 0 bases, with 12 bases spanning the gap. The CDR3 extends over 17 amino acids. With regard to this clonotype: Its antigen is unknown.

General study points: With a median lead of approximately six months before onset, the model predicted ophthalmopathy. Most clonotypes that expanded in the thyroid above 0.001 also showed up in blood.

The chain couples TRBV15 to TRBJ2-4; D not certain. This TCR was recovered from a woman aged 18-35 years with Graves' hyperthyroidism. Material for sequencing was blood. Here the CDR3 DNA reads TGTGCCACCAGCAGAGATGTGGTGCGGCTAGCCAAAAACATTCAGTACTTC. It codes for CATSRDVVRLAKNIQYF. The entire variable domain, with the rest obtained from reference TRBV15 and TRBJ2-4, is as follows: DAMVIQNPRYQVTQFGKPVTLSCSQTLNHNVMYWYQQKSSQAPKLLFHYYDKDFNNEADTPDNFQSRRPNTSFCFLDIRSPGLGDTAMYLCATSRDVVRLAKNIQYFGAGTRLSVL.